This TCR beta chain derives from a study of T-cell memory formation after mild COVID-19 (dated by TCRdb to 2020 to 2023). Some background on the complete study: TCR sequence clusters from the two donors were largely donor specific. Longitudinal TCRalpha and TCRbeta repertoire sequencing tracked T-cell clones expanding and contracting after mild COVID-19 in a couple of donors. The cohort was made up of two young adult volunteers, one female and one male, who were previously healthy.

TCRdb names Illumina NovaSeq 6000 as the instrument used. TCRalpha and TCRbeta cDNA libraries were constructed by 5'RACE with constant-segment primers, with sample barcodes and unique molecular identifiers being introduced. RNA was extracted from every sample with Trizol reagent. The libraries were amplified in two PCR steps, and the second step added a second sample barcode and Illumina TruSeq adapters. The libraries were sequenced on an Illumina NovaSeq using 2 x 150 bp paired-end reads. The study's processing was this. With migec v1.2.7, reads were demultiplexed and then collapsed into UMI-guided consensus sequences. With mixcr v2.1.11, UMI consensuses were aligned to TRA and TRB V and J templates and assembled into clonotypes. Expanded or contracted clonotypes were those called significant by both edgeR and NoisET, with noise models trained on biological replicates. For edgeR calls, a false discovery rate-adjusted p below 0.01 and a log2 fold-change threshold of 1 were applied. As an exploratory analysis of dynamics, max-normalized trajectories of the 1000 most abundant clonotypes were examined by PCA with hierarchical clustering. Each responding clone was given a CD4 or CD8 phenotype based on the CD4+ and CD8+ repertoires, which had been sequenced separately. TCRdb redid the processing of the public reads, applying fastp at Q25 and MiXCR, and retained in-frame beta chains. Every CDR3 protein is listed once, alongside the most common genes and DNA of its rows. It is TCRdb's table, rather than the study itself, that gives the V and J calls and clone size. In all, the sample holds about 430,000 distinct CDR3 sequences, and 18% of those were seen once. Of the sample, about a fifth is held by the ten largest clones.

PBMCs were isolated by Ficoll-Paque density gradient centrifugation. V drops 8 bases and J drops 2 bases, leaving 16 bases in between. From the cysteine through the phenylalanine, the CDR3 covers 14 amino acids. Only the CDR3 portion is preserved as DNA: 42 bases, with reading frame beginning at the first base. Sequences SGHVS (CDR1) and FNYEAQ (CDR2) are obtained from the germline V gene. As for this clonotype: Its binding antigen is unknown. No clone much larger than this one lies a single base away; base qualities are absent.

Paper-wide results and their limitations: The second-wave clones that peaked on day 37 were not confirmed to be SARS-CoV-2 specific. Balanced CD4/CD8 phenotypes were observed for clones contracting from day 15 to 85, whereas a bias towards CD4+ was observed for a second wave of clones expanding from day 15 to 37. The detection of some responding clones in pre-infection memory suggests that pre-existing cross-reactive memory T cells joined the SARS-CoV-2 response. Only a couple of mild cases were covered by the study, and larger cohorts that include severe cases with pre-infection samples were considered necessary. Contracting CD4+ clones were located mainly in the CM and EM memory subsets, whereas CD8+ clones were found to be enriched in EMRA.

The sequence came from a man aged 18 to 30 who had mild COVID-19 (a few samples of this study predate the infection). The sample titles of this study are shuffled in the database, so cell type and time point are left out; the donor was told from shared clones. The sample taken for sequencing was PBMCs or a T cell subset sorted from them (not recorded which). The V and J genes are TRBV7-6 and TRBJ2-7; the D call is tentative, TRBD1 or TRBD2, as each matches 6 bases. The sequenced DNA: TGTGCCAGCCGGGGGCGGGAAGATCCCTACGAGCAGTACTTC. Translated, it gives CASRGREDPYEQYF.